Sequencing of this TCR beta chain was carried out in a study of regulatory T cells in long-lasting Graves disease (dated by TCRdb to the early 2020s). Regarding the research as a whole: Antithyroid drugs had been taken for less than 3 months by newly diagnosed Graves' disease patients. Patients with persistent Graves' disease were compared with patients with newly diagnosed Graves' disease using TCR sequencing and RNA sequencing of peripheral blood. The study was registered as a clinical trial and conducted in China. A total of around 35 samples underwent TCR sequencing, from 13 patients with persistent Graves' disease and about 20 patients with newly diagnosed Graves' disease.

V gives up 4 bases and J gives up 4 bases, and the segment between their germline ends measures 14 bases. Taken from cysteine to phenylalanine, the CDR3 has 15 residues. Of the read, only the CDR3 DNA is kept; its 45 bases are in frame from base 1. The germline V gene provides CDR1 SNHLY and CDR2 FYNNEI. This clonotype was counted at least ten times. What antigen it recognizes has not been identified. Base-call qualities are not available, and no considerably larger clone is one nucleotide away. Results and caveats for the whole study, not just this receptor: The study examined only peripheral blood because the primary lesion, thyroid tissue, could not be accessed. Only the TCR beta chain was sequenced and analyzed. Persistent patients shared more public clonotypes among themselves (around 2,700) than newly diagnosed patients did (over 900). Persistent Graves' disease patients showed lower TCR Shannon entropy and fewer highly expanded clones than newly diagnosed patients, suggesting clonal expansion. As a limitation, the authors acknowledged that the small sample size may reduce accuracy. TRBV28, TRBJ1-2 and TRBJ2-5 were preferentially used in persistent disease, while TRBV20-1 and TRBJ2-1 were favored in newly diagnosed disease.

The library was built by means of multiplex PCR. The sequencer listed for this sample is Illumina HiSeq 4000. TCR beta libraries were built with iRepertoire HTBI primers and Arm-PCR amplification of CDR3 regions. Before sequencing, the PCR products went through gel purification. For the original study's pipeline: Across samples, 60 to 80 TRBV and 12 to 15 TRBJ segments were identified and used for gene usage analysis of CDR3 amino acid clonotypes. COPE and FqMerger were used to merge the filtered high-quality paired reads into contigs. BLAST was used to align contigs to IMGT TRBV, TRBD and TRBJ reference genes, and CDR3 was defined according to IMGT. Any clonotype with a frequency above 0.1% was classified as a highly expanded clone. Shannon entropy was used to measure repertoire diversity, and the Gini coefficient was used to measure V-J evenness. Public clonotypes were defined as clonotypes shared by more than one individual. TCRdb took the public reads, trimmed them with fastp at Q25, ran MiXCR for clone calling and kept in-frame beta chains. One record per CDR3 amino acid sequence lists the most common genes and DNA. Clone size and V and J calls follow TCRdb, not the original study. The sample contains 300,000 to 400,000 distinct CDR3 sequences, 18% of them found a single time. The ten largest clones capture less than 40% of the sample.

What this sample's time point label stands for: newly diagnosed GD, antithyroid drugs for less than 3 months. For both TCR sequencing and RNA sequencing, RNA was extracted from PBMCs in TRIzol. The diagnosis of Graves' disease was made according to American Thyroid Association guidelines. Patients were recruited from an endocrinology department in Xi'an, China. Each patient gave approximately 10 milliliters of peripheral blood, collected in an EDTA anticoagulant tube. Ficoll Paque Plus density gradient separation was used to isolate PBMCs, and no additional T cell sorting was done. RNA quality was checked with an Agilent 2100 Bioanalyzer and agarose gel, and concentration with a NanoDrop 2000.

This TCR derives from a female donor with Graves disease. The chain was built from TRBV2 and TRBJ1-5; a tentative D match to TRBD1 spans 5 bases. Sequencing was performed on peripheral blood mononuclear cells (PBMCs), taken at new diagnosis, from a patient treated with antithyroid drugs. DNA sequence: TGTGCCAGCAGTGCTGGTGGGGCAATGAATCAGCCCCAGCATTTT. Its protein reads: CASSAGGAMNQPQHF.